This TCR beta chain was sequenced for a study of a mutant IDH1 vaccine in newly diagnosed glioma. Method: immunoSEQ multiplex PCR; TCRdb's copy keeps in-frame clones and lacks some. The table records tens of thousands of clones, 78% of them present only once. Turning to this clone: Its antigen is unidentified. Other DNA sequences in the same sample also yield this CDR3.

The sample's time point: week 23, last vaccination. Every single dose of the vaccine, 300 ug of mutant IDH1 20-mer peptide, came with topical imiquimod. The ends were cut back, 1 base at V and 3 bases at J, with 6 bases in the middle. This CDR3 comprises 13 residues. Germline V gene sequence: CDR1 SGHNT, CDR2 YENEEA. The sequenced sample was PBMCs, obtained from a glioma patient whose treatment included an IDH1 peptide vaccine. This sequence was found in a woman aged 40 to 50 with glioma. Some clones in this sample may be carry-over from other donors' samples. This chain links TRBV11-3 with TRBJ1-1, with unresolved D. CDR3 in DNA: TGTGCCAGCAGCTTAGTGGCCTACACTGAAGCTTTCTTT. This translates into CASSLVAYTEAFF.